These T cell receptor beta chains were read from a single sample in a study of shared T cell receptors in the human thymus. Assay used: immunoSEQ multiplex PCR; TCRdb lists only in-frame clones, some missing. Here the sample spans 640,000 or so clones, around 87% being singletons. These data are also associated with another study on human thymus T cells.

The sample comprised thymocytes. The receptor source for this set is a boy younger than two with a congenital heart defect. The CDR3 runs from the conserved cysteine through the conserved F or W. The D gene is left open where the match is weak. The size entry is marked missing in some rows and otherwise reads once, few, many or a size class.

clone size	D gene	V gene	J gene	CDR3 protein	CDR3 DNA
NA	NA	TRBV19	TRBJ2-3	CASSIGRDKGADTQYF	TGTGCCAGTAGTATAGGAAGGGACAAGGGGGCAGATACGCAGTATTTT
NA	TRBD1	TRBV28	TRBJ1-5	CASSRTGEWNQPQHF	TGTGCCAGCAGCAGGACAGGGGAGTGGAATCAGCCCCAGCATTTT
NA	TRBD1	TRBV4-1	TRBJ1-6	CASRGTGNSPLHF	TGCGCCAGCAGGGGGACAGGGAATTCCCCCCTCCACTTT
NA	NA	TRBV7-8	TRBJ1-1	CASSLRGRETEAFF	TGTGCCAGCAGCTTAAGAGGCAGGGAAACTGAAGCTTTCTTT
NA	TRBD1	TRBV5-1	TRBJ2-5	CASSNTSRDRGTQYF	TGCGCCAGCAGCAACACCTCCAGGGACAGGGGAACCCAGTACTTC
NA	TRBD2	TRBV7-4	TRBJ2-1	CASSLEGTSVPPKFF	TGTGCCAGCAGCTTAGAGGGGACTAGCGTCCCGCCGAAGTTCTTC
NA	NA	TRBV6-5	TRBJ2-6	CASSSLGAGANVLTF	TGTGCCAGCAGTTCCTTGGGAGCTGGGGCCAACGTCCTGACTTTC
NA	TRBD1	TRBV6-5	TRBJ1-2	CASSSGGVFDYGYTF	TGTGCCAGCAGTTCAGGGGGAGTATTCGACTATGGCTACACCTTC
NA	TRBD1	TRBV27	TRBJ1-2	CASSHRQGAPYGYTF	TGTGCCAGCAGTCACCGACAGGGGGCCCCATATGGCTACACCTTC
NA	TRBD2	TRBV6-1	TRBJ2-2	CASSEPSTSGREDFRTGELFF	TGTGCCAGCAGTGAACCGTCGACTAGCGGGAGAGAAGATTTCCGCACCGGGGAGCTGTTTTTT
NA	NA	TRBV28	TRBJ1-5	CASSLLRGNRVMQPQHF	TGTGCCAGCAGTTTGCTCAGGGGCAACAGGGTTATGCAGCCCCAGCATTTT
NA	TRBD1	TRBV5-5	TRBJ2-7	CASSLRQGASYEQYF	TGTGCCAGCAGCTTGCGTCAGGGGGCCTCCTACGAGCAGTACTTC
NA	TRBD1	TRBV5-1	TRBJ1-1	CASSADSGRDSTEAFF	TGCGCCAGCAGCGCCGACTCCGGTCGGGACAGCACTGAAGCTTTCTTT
NA	NA	TRBV4-1	TRBJ2-7	CASSQVPEEAYEQYF	TGCGCCAGCAGCCAAGTTCCGGAGGAAGCCTACGAGCAGTACTTC
NA	NA	TRBV13	TRBJ2-7	CASSFYRNRVSEQYF	TGTGCCAGCAGCTTCTACCGGAACAGGGTATCCGAGCAGTACTTC
NA	NA	TRBV9	TRBJ2-7	CASSPGVASYEQYF	TGTGCCAGCAGCCCAGGGGTTGCCTCCTACGAGCAGTACTTC
NA	TRBD2	TRBV4-3	TRBJ2-7	CASSQGLGGGAEYEQYF	TGCGCCAGCAGCCAAGGCCTTGGCGGGGGGGCCGAATACGAGCAGTACTTC
once	NA	TRBV29-1	TRBJ1-5	CSVEDNRSQGLNSNQPQHF	TGCAGCGTTGAAGATAACAGGAGCCAGGGGTTGAATAGCAATCAGCCCCAGCATTTT
NA	TRBD1	TRBV5-1	TRBJ2-7	CASSWDRGREQYF	TGCGCCAGCAGTTGGGACAGGGGTCGCGAGCAGTACTTC
few	TRBD1	TRBV28	TRBJ2-5	CASSFQGLGQGPTKETQYF	TGTGCCAGCAGTTTTCAGGGGCTTGGACAGGGGCCGACCAAAGAGACCCAGTACTTC
NA	NA	TRBV6-4	TRBJ2-1	CASSDGGGDEQFF	TGTGCCAGCAGTGACGGGGGGGGCGATGAGCAGTTCTTC
NA	TRBD2	TRBV7-2	TRBJ2-3	CASSLARGPGGGTDTQYF	TGTGCCAGCAGCTTAGCGCGTGGACCGGGGGGAGGAACAGATACGCAGTATTTT
NA	NA	TRBV7-8	TRBJ1-4	CASSGTGFEKLFF	TGTGCCAGCAGCGGCACAGGATTTGAAAAACTGTTTTTT
NA	TRBD1	TRBV7-9	TRBJ2-7	CASSQGTEHEQYF	TGTGCCAGCAGCCAAGGGACAGAACACGAGCAGTACTTC
NA	NA	TRBV10-3	TRBJ2-2	CAISDGTGELFF	TGTGCCATCAGTGATGGGACAGGGGAGCTGTTTTTT
NA	TRBD1	TRBV7-9	TRBJ1-2	CASSPGQSNYGYTF	TGTGCCAGCAGTCCGGGACAGTCAAACTATGGCTACACCTTC
once	NA	TRBV7-8	TRBJ1-2	CASSLRTGFGYTF	TGTGCCAGCAGCTTAAGAACAGGGTTTGGCTACACCTTC
NA	TRBD1	TRBV15	TRBJ2-6	CATSSPGTANSGANVLTF	TGTGCCACCAGCAGCCCTGGGACAGCGAACTCTGGGGCCAACGTCCTGACTTTC
NA	NA	TRBV14	TRBJ1-2	CASSQDKSDSNYGYTF	TGTGCCAGCAGCCAAGATAAATCGGACAGCAACTATGGCTACACCTTC
NA	TRBD1	TRBV7-8	TRBJ2-7	CASSVTYPPLPGQEGSYEQYF	TGTGCCAGCAGCGTCACATATCCACCCCTCCCGGGACAGGAAGGGTCCTACGAGCAGTACTTC
NA	TRBD1	TRBV5-6	TRBJ2-4	CASSSGTGSFNKNIQYF	TGTGCCAGCAGCTCCGGGACAGGGTCGTTCAACAAAAACATTCAGTACTTC
NA	NA	TRBV4-3	TRBJ1-1	CASSQMKGENTEAFF	TGCGCCAGCAGCCAAATGAAGGGAGAGAACACTGAAGCTTTCTTT
NA	NA	TRBV6-5	TRBJ2-7	CASSYSAPNYEQYF	TGTGCCAGCAGTTACTCGGCTCCGAACTACGAGCAGTACTTC
NA	TRBD2	TRBV10-2	TRBJ2-7	CASSESRGLQGGQSYEQYF	TGCGCCAGCAGTGAGTCGAGGGGCCTCCAGGGAGGGCAATCCTACGAGCAGTACTTC
NA	NA	TRBV5-1	TRBJ2-5	CASSLVSKRVEVPPGGTQYF	TGCGCCAGCAGCTTGGTCTCAAAGCGGGTGGAGGTCCCACCCGGGGGGACCCAGTACTTC
NA	NA	TRBV27	TRBJ2-3	CATKGGVMASGTDTQYF	TGTGCCACAAAGGGAGGTGTTATGGCTTCCGGCACAGATACGCAGTATTTT
NA	NA	TRBV5-8	TRBJ2-7	CASSFRGPYEQYF	TGTGCCAGCAGCTTTAGGGGCCCCTACGAGCAGTACTTC
NA	NA	TRBV4-3	TRBJ2-1	CASSQDTGWSSYNEQFF	TGCGCCAGCAGCCAAGATACAGGTTGGAGCTCCTACAATGAGCAGTTCTTC
NA	TRBD1	TRBV29-1	TRBJ2-7	CSVEGQGHEQYF	TGCAGCGTTGAAGGACAGGGGCACGAGCAGTACTTC
NA	NA	TRBV9	TRBJ1-5	CASSVGTLSEPQHF	TGTGCCAGCAGCGTAGGCACCCTTTCGGAGCCCCAGCATTTT
NA	NA	TRBV30	TRBJ1-3	CAWSVRGSVRSYDRSSGNTIYF	TGTGCCTGGAGTGTACGGGGAAGTGTACGGAGCTATGACCGGAGCTCTGGAAACACCATATATTTT
NA	NA	TRBV14	TRBJ2-6	CASSQERTYPGANVLTF	TGTGCCAGCAGCCAAGAGAGAACCTATCCTGGGGCCAACGTCCTGACTTTC
once	NA	TRBV25-1	TRBJ1-2	CASSEGQPDSNYGYTF	TGTGCCAGCAGTGAGGGTCAACCAGACTCTAACTATGGCTACACCTTC
NA	NA	TRBV6-5	TRBJ2-7	CASSYQGGEQYF	TGTGCCAGCAGTTACCAGGGAGGCGAGCAGTACTTC
NA	NA	TRBV9	TRBJ1-2	CASSDPPSWGHGYTF	TGTGCCAGCAGCGATCCCCCGTCCTGGGGGCATGGCTACACCTTC
NA	TRBD1	TRBV27	TRBJ1-1	CASSLSGTGGTEAFF	TGTGCCAGCAGTTTGTCCGGGACAGGGGGCACTGAAGCTTTCTTT
NA	NA	TRBV6-6	TRBJ1-4	CASSEPYGTNEKLFF	TGTGCCAGCAGTGAGCCGTATGGAACTAATGAAAAACTGTTTTTT
NA	NA	TRBV5-4	TRBJ2-5	CATHKGEESQETQYF	TGTGCCACCCATAAGGGGGAAGAGTCCCAAGAGACCCAGTACTTC